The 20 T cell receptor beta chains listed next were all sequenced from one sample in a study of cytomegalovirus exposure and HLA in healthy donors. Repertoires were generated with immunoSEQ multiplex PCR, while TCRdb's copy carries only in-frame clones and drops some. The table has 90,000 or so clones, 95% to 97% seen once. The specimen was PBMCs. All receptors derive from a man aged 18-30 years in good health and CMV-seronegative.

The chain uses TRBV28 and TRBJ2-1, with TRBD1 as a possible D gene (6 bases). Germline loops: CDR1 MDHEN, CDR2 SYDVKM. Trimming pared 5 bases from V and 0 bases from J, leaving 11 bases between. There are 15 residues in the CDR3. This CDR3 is CASSGGQSSYNEQFF. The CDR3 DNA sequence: TGTGCCAGCAGTGGAGGACAGAGCTCCTACAATGAGCAGTTCTTC.

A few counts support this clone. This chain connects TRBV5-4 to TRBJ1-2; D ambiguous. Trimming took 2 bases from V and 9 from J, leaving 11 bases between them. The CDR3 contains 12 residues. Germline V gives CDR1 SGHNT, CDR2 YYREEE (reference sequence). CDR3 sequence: CASSFLMASYTF. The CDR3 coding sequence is TGTGCCAGCAGCTTCCTCATGGCAAGCTACACCTTC.

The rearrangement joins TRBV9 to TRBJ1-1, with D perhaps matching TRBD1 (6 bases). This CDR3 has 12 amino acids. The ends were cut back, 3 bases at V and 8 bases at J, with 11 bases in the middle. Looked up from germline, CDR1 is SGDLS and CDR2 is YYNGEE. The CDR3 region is CASSATDREAFF. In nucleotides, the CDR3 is TGTGCCAGCAGCGCGACGGACAGAGAAGCTTTCTTT. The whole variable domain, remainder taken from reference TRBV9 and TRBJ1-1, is DSGVTQTPKHLITATGQRVTLRCSPRSGDLSVYWYQQSLDQGLQFLIQYYNGEERAKGNILERFSAQQFPDLHSELNLSSLELGDSALYFCASSATDREAFFGQGTRLTVV.

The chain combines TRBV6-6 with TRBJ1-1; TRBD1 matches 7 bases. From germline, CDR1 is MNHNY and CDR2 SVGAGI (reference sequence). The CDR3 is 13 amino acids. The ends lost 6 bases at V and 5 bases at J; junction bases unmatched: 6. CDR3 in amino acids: CASSRTGTTEAFF. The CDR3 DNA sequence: TGTGCCAGCAGCCGGACAGGTACAACTGAAGCTTTCTTT.

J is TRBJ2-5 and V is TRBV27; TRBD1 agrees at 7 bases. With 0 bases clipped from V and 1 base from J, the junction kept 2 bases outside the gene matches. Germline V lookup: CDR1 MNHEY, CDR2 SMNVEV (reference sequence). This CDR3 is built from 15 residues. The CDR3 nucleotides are TGTGCCAGCAGTTTATCGGGACAGATCCAAGAGACCCAGTACTTC. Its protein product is CASSLSGQIQETQYF.

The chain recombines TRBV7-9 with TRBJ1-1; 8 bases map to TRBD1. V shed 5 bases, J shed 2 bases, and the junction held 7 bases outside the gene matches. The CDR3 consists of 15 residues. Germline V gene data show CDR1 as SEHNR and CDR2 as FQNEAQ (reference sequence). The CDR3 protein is CASSNRQGPNTEAFF. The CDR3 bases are TGTGCCAGCAGCAACCGACAGGGGCCCAACACTGAAGCTTTCTTT.

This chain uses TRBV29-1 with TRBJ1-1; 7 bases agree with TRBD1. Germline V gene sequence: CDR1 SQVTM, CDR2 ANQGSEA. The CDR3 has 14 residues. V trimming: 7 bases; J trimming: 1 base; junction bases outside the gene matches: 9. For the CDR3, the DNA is TGCAGCGGGACCGAGGGGGCAGGGAACACTGAAGCTTTCTTT. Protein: CSGTEGAGNTEAFF.

CDR3 sequence reads: CASSTHIVSGNTIYF. In DNA, the CDR3 is TGTGCCAGTAGCACCCATATAGTGAGCGGAAACACCATATATTTT. This chain joins TRBV19 and TRBJ1-3; unclear D gene. The V gene lost 6 bases and the J gene lost 4 bases, with 16 bases spanning the gap. CDR1 LNHDA and CDR2 SQIVND come from the germline V gene (reference sequence). This CDR3 is built from 15 residues.

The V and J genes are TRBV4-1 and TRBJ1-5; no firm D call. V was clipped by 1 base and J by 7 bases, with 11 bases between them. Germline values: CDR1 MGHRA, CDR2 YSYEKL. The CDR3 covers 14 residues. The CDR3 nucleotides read TGCGCCAGCAGCCAAGTGAGGGTCGCCCAGCCCCAGCATTTT. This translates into CASSQVRVAQPQHF.

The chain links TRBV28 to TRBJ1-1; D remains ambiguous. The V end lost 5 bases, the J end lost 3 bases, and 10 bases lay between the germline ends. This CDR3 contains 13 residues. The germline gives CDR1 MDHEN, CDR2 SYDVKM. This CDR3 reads CASSPPGYTEAFF. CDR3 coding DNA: TGTGCCAGCAGTCCCCCGGGGTACACTGAAGCTTTCTTT. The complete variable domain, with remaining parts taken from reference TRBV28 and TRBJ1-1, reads DVKVTQSSRYLVKRTGEKVFLECVQDMDHENMFWYRQDPGLGLRLIYFSYDVKMKEKGDIPEGYSVSREKKERFSLILESASTNQTSMYLCASSPPGYTEAFFGQGTRLTVV.

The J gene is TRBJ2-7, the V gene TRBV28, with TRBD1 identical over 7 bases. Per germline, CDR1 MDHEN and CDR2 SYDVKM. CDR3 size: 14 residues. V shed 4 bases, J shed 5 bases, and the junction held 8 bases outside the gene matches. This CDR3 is CASSYVGTVHEQYF. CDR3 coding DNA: TGTGCCAGCAGTTATGTCGGGACAGTCCACGAGCAGTACTTC.

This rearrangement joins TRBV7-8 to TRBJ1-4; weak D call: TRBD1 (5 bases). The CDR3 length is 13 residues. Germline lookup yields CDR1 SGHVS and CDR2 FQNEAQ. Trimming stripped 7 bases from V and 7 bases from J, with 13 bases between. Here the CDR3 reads CASTRTYPEKLFF. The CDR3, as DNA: TGTGCCAGCACCAGGACATATCCTGAAAAACTGTTTTTT.

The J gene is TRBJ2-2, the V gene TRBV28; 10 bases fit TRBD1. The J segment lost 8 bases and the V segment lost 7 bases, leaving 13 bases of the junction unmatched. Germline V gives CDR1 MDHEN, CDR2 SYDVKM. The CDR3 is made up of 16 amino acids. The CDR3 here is CASTSPGQGTRGELFF. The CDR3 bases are TGTGCCAGCACTTCACCGGGACAGGGGACACGAGGGGAGCTGTTTTTT.

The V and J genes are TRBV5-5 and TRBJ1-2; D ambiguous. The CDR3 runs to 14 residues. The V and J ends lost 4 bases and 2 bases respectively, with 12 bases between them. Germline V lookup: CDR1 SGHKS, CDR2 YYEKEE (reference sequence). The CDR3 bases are TGTGCCAGCAGCGCACAGTACCAGAACTATGGCTACACCTTC. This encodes CASSAQYQNYGYTF.

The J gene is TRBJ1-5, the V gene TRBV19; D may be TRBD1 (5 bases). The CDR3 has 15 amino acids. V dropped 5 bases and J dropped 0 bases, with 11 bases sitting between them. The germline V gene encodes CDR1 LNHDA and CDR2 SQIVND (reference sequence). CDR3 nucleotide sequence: TGTGCCAGTAGTTGGCAGGACAATAGCAATCAGCCCCAGCATTTT. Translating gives CASSWQDNSNQPQHF.

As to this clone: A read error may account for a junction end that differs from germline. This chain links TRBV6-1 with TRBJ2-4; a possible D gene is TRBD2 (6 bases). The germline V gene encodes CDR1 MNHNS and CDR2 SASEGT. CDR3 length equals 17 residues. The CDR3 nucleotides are TGTGCCAGCAGCGAAGTCTGGGCTAGCGCTGACAAAAACATTCAGTACTTC. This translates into CASSEVWASADKNIQYF.

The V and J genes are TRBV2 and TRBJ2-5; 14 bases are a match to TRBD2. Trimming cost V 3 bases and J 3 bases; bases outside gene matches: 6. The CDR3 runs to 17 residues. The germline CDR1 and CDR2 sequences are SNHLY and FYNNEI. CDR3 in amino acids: CASSDPTSGRVEETQYF. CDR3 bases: TGTGCCAGCAGTGACCCGACTAGCGGGAGGGTAGAAGAGACCCAGTACTTC.

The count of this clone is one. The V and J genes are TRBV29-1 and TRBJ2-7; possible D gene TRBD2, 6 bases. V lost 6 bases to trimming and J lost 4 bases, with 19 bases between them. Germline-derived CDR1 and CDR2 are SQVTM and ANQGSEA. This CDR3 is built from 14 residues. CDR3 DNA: TGCAGCGTGGCTTTCGGCGGGACCGGGTACGAGCAGTACTTC. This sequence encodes CSVAFGGTGYEQYF.

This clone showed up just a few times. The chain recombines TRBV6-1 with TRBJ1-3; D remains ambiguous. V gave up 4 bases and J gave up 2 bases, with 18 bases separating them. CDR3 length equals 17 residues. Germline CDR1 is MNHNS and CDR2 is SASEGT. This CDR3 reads CASSVPSFTKPGNTIYF. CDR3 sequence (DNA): TGTGCCAGCAGTGTGCCGAGCTTCACTAAGCCTGGAAACACCATATATTTT.

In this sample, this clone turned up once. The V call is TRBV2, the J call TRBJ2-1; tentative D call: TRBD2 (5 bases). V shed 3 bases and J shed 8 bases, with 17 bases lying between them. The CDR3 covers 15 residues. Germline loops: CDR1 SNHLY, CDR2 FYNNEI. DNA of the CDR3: TGTGCCAGCAGTGAGACCAATAGCGCTTCGCATGAGCAGTTCTTC. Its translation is CASSETNSASHEQFF.